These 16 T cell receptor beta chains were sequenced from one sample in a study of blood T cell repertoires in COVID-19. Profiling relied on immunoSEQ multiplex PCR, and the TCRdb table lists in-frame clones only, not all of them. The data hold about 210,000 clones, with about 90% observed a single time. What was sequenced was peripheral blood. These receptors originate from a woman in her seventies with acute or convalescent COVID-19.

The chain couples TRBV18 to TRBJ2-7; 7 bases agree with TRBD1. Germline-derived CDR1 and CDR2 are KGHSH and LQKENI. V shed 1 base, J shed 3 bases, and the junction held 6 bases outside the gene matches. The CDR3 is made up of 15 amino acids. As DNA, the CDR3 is TGTGCCAGCTCACCACAGGGGGCTGGCAACTACGAGCAGTACTTC. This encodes CASSPQGAGNYEQYF.

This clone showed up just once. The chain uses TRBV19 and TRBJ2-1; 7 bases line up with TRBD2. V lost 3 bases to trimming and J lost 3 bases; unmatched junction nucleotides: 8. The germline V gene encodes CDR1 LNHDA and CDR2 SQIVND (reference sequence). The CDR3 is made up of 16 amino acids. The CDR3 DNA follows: TGTGCCAGTAGTATTTGGGGGAGGGCGGGCTACAATGAGCAGTTCTTC. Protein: CASSIWGRAGYNEQFF.

The CDR3 DNA reads as TGTGCCAGCAGCTTCTCCGGGACAGGGAGGTCTGAAGCTTTCTTT. It yields the protein CASSFSGTGRSEAFF. The V and J genes are TRBV7-2 and TRBJ1-1; 9 bases map to TRBD1. The CDR3 loop spans 15 amino acids. V gave up 3 bases and J gave up 6 bases; unmatched junction bases: 8. Germline CDR1 SGHTA, CDR2 FQGNSA.

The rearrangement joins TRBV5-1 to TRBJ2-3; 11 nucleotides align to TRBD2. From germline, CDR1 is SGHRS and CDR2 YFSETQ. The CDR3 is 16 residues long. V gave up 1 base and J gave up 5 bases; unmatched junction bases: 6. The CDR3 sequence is CASSLQLAGVGDTQYF. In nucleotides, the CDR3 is TGCGCCAGCAGCTTGCAACTAGCGGGAGTGGGAGATACGCAGTATTTT.

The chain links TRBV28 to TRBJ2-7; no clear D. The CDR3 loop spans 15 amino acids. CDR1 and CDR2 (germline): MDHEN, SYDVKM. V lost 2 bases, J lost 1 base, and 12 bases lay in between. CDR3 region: CASSLEAVYSYEQYF. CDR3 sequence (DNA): TGTGCCAGCAGTTTAGAGGCGGTGTATTCCTACGAGCAGTACTTC.

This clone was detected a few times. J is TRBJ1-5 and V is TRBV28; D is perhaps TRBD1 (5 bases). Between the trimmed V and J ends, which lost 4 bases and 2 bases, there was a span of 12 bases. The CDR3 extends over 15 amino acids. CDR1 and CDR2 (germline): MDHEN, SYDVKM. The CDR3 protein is CASSYGGEGNQPQHF. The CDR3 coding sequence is TGTGCCAGCAGTTATGGGGGGGAAGGCAATCAGCCCCAGCATTTT.

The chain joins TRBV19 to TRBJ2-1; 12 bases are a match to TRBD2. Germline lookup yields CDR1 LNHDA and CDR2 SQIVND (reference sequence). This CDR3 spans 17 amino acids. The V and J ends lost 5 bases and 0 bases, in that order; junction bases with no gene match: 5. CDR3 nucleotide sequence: TGTGCCAGTAGTCGGCTAGCGGGGGGGAGCTCCTACAATGAGCAGTTCTTC. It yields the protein CASSRLAGGSSYNEQFF.

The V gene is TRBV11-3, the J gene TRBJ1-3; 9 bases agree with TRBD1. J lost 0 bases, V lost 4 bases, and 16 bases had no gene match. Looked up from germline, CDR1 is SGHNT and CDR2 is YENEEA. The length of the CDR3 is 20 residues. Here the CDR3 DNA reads TGTGCCAGCAGCTACACCGGGACAGGGTTTGTGGGGCCCTCTGGAAACACCATATATTTT. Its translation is CASSYTGTGFVGPSGNTIYF.

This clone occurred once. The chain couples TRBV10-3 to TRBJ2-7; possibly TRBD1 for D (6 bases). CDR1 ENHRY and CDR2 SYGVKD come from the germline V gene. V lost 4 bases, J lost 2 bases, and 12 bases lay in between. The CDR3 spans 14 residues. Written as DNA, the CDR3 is TGTGCCATCAGTGCCAGGGGTCAAACCTACGAGCAGTACTTC. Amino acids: CAISARGQTYEQYF.

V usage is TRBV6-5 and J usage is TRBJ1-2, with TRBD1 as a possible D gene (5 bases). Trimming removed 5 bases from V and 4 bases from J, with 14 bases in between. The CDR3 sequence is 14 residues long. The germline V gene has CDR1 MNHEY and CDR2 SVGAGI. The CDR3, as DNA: TGTGCCAGCAGTCCCTTTGGGGGGGTCTATGGCTACACCTTC. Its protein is CASSPFGGVYGYTF.

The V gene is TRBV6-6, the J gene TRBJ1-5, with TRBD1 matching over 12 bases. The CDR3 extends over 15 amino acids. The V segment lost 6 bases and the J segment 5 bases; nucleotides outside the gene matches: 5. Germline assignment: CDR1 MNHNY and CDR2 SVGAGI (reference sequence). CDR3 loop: CASSPGTGGYQPQHF. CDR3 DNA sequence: TGTGCCAGCAGCCCCGGGACAGGGGGCTATCAGCCCCAGCATTTT.

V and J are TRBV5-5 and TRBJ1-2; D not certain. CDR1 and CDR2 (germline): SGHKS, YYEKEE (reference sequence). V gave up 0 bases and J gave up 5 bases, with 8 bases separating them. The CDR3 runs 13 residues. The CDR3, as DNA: TGTGCCAGCAGCTTGGCCCCAGTGTATGGCTACACCTTC. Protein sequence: CASSLAPVYGYTF.

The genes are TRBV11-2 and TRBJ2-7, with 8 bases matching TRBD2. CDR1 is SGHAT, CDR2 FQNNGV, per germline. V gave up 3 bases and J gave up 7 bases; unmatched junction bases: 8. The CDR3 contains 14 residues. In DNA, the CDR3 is TGTGCCAGCAGCTTTCAGCGGGGGCTTGGTGAGCAGTACTTC. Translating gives CASSFQRGLGEQYF.

The CDR3 coding sequence is TGCAGTGCTAGTGAGCTAGCGGAAAACATTCAGTACTTC. Protein sequence: CSASELAENIQYF. The chain recombines TRBV20-1 with TRBJ2-4; 7 bases align to TRBD2. CDR1 and CDR2 (germline): DFQATT, SNEGSKA (reference sequence). The V gene end was trimmed by 3 bases and the J gene end by 5 bases; junction bases not matched to a gene: 4. The CDR3 has 13 residues.

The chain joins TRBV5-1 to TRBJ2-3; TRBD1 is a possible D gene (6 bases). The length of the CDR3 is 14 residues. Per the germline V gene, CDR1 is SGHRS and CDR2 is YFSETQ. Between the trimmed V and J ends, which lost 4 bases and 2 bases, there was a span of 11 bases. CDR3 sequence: CASSRDTPTDTQYF. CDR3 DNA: TGCGCCAGCAGCCGGGACACCCCCACAGATACGCAGTATTTT.

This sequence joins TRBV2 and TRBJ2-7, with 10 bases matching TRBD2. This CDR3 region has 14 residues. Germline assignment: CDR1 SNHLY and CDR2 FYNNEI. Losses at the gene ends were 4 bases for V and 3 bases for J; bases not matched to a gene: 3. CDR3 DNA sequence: TGTGCCAGCAGTGGGCTAGCGGGAGACTACGAGCAGTACTTC. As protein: CASSGLAGDYEQYF.